The 20 T cell receptor beta chains listed next were all sequenced from one sample in a study of T cell responses to AZD1222 COVID-19 vaccine. TCRdb keeps only in-frame clones here, not all; method: immunoSEQ multiplex PCR. The sample lists fewer than 85,000 clones; roughly four fifths were seen once. Sequencing was performed on peripheral blood, taken 28 days after the second AZD1222 dose. Receptors originate from an adult who received the AZD1222 COVID-19 vaccine.

The chain employs TRBV4-3 and TRBJ1-3; 9 nucleotides agree with TRBD1. There are 15 residues in the CDR3. Trimming removed 1 base from V and 4 bases from J; junction bases left unmatched: 2. Germline assignment: CDR1 LGHNA and CDR2 YSLEER. CDR3 region: CASSQGTGEGNTIYF. Here the CDR3 DNA reads TGCGCCAGCAGCCAAGGGACAGGGGAAGGAAACACCATATATTTT.

The V and J genes are TRBV7-3 and TRBJ2-1; D not certain. The CDR3 length is 13 residues. Trimming pared 8 bases from V and 9 bases from J, leaving 17 bases between. Looked up from germline, CDR1 is SGHTA and CDR2 is FQGTGA. The CDR3 is CASGRHPMSEQFF. CDR3 in DNA: TGTGCCAGCGGACGACACCCGATGAGTGAGCAGTTCTTC.

The chain carries TRBV5-1 and TRBJ1-4; D is possibly TRBD1 (6 bases). CDR1 is SGHRS, CDR2 YFSETQ, per germline. V dropped 4 bases and J dropped 4 bases, with 11 bases sitting between them. The CDR3 is 14 residues long. The CDR3 DNA follows: TGCGCCAGCAGCCCCGGGACAAATAATGAAAAACTGTTTTTT. It yields the protein CASSPGTNNEKLFF.

The chain carries TRBV7-3 and TRBJ2-7; the D gene is possibly TRBD2 (5 bases). The CDR3 contains 15 residues. Germline lookup yields CDR1 SGHTA and CDR2 FQGTGA. V shed 0 bases and J shed 0 bases, with 9 bases lying between them. CDR3 loop: CASSLTSADSYEQYF. The CDR3 DNA reads TGTGCCAGCAGCTTAACTAGCGCCGACTCCTACGAGCAGTACTTC.

The chain uses TRBV18 and TRBJ2-7; no clear D gene. This CDR3 contains 14 residues. The V gene lost 0 bases and the J gene lost 5 bases, with 11 bases spanning the gap. The germline gives CDR1 KGHSH, CDR2 LQKENI. CDR3 bases: TGTGCCAGCTCACCACCGAATGTGGGCGACGAGCAGTACTTC. This encodes CASSPPNVGDEQYF.

The chain couples TRBV3-1 (or the pseudogene TRBV3-2) to TRBJ1-2, with D tentatively TRBD1 (5 bases). The CDR3 runs 14 residues. Germline CDR1 and CDR2: LGHDT and YNNKEL (reference sequence). Trimming stripped 2 bases from V and 4 bases from J, with 11 bases between. CDR3 loop: CASSQIRAGYGYTF. The CDR3 DNA is TGTGCCAGCAGCCAAATCAGGGCGGGCTATGGCTACACCTTC.

The V call is TRBV19, the J call TRBJ2-3, with TRBD2 as a possible D gene (5 bases). CDR3 size: 20 residues. Germline V gives CDR1 LNHDA, CDR2 SQIVND (reference sequence). V shed 1 base and J shed 1 base, with 24 bases lying between them. The CDR3 DNA sequence: TGTGCCAGTAGTATAGTAGGTAGCGCACCATTGGGGTTTCGCACAGATACGCAGTATTTT. Amino acids: CASSIVGSAPLGFRTDTQYF.

The chain couples TRBV9 to TRBJ1-1; D unclear. This CDR3 contains 13 residues. Deletions cut 2 bases from V and 1 base from J, with 6 bases between. The germline V gene has CDR1 SGDLS and CDR2 YYNGEE. CDR3: CASSVYQNTEAFF. Here the CDR3 DNA reads TGTGCCAGCAGCGTCTATCAGAACACTGAAGCTTTCTTT.

The chain employs TRBV7-8 and TRBJ1-1; maybe TRBD1 (6 bases). Germline values: CDR1 SGHVS, CDR2 FQNEAQ. Trimming pared 3 bases from V and 0 bases from J, leaving 14 bases between. The CDR3 covers 16 residues. CDR3 amino acids: CASSLGSPGVNTEAFF. The DNA of the CDR3 is TGTGCCAGCAGCTTGGGGAGCCCAGGGGTGAACACTGAAGCTTTCTTT.

Only one count was recorded for this clone. The chain links TRBV6-4 to TRBJ2-3; 11 nucleotides align to TRBD1. This CDR3 spans 15 amino acids. Trimming removed 2 bases from V and 6 bases from J; junction bases left unmatched: 4. Germline V gene sequence: CDR1 MRHNA, CDR2 SNTAGT. CDR3 nucleotide sequence: TGTGCCAGCAGTGACGGGACAGGGGGTCAGGATACGCAGTATTTT. It specifies CASSDGTGGQDTQYF.

V is TRBV6-2 or TRBV6-3 and J is TRBJ1-5; no reliable D call. Germline assignment: CDR1 MNHEY and CDR2 SVGEGT. Trimming removed 0 bases from V and 3 bases from J, with 9 bases in between. The CDR3 extends over 15 amino acids. In DNA form, the CDR3 reads TGTGCCAGCAGTTACTCGGGAGCTATCAATCAGCCCCAGCATTTT. This codes for CASSYSGAINQPQHF.

J is TRBJ1-1 and V is TRBV29-1; D is possibly TRBD1 (6 bases). CDR3 length: 12 amino acids. Germline values: CDR1 SQVTM, CDR2 ANQGSEA. Trimming took 7 bases from V and 6 from J, leaving 15 bases between them. The CDR3 sequence: CSGVQGQAEAFF. The DNA for the CDR3 is TGCAGCGGGGTACAGGGTCAGGCTGAAGCTTTCTTT.

This clone turned up a few times. V and J are TRBV24-1 and TRBJ2-3; the D is unclear. The germline V gene encodes CDR1 KGHDR and CDR2 SFDVKD. CDR3 length: 12 amino acids. V lost 1 base, J lost 7 bases, and 5 bases lay in between. CDR3 bases: TGTGCCACCAGTGATTTTATGAATACGCAGTATTTT. Encoded protein: CATSDFMNTQYF.

This chain uses TRBV6-2 or TRBV6-3 with TRBJ1-1; possibly TRBD1 for D (5 bases). V was pared by 2 bases and J by 11 bases, with 12 bases between. CDR3 length: 12 residues. Germline CDR1 MNHEY, CDR2 SVGEGT. In nucleotides, the CDR3 is TGTGCCAGCAGTTACGTGGGGGAAAGGGCTTTCTTT. It specifies CASSYVGERAFF.

The chain has TRBV4-3 and TRBJ2-1, with TRBD1 matching over 8 bases. The CDR3 contains 17 residues. J lost 7 bases, V lost 2 bases, and 13 bases had no gene match. CDR1 LGHNA and CDR2 YSLEER come from the germline V gene. For the CDR3, the DNA is TGCGCCAGCAGCCAATCTGACACTAGGACAGGGCGGAATGAGCAGTTCTTC. Protein sequence: CASSQSDTRTGRNEQFF.

The chain employs TRBV5-1 and TRBJ2-7; D unresolved. CDR1 and CDR2 from the germline V gene are SGHRS and YFSETQ. V was cut by 4 bases and J by 5 bases, with 7 bases left in between. CDR3 length: 11 amino acids. CDR3 coding DNA: TGCGCCAGCAGCCCGGACCACGAGCAGTACTTC. Protein: CASSPDHEQYF.

The chain joins TRBV27 to TRBJ1-6; 7 positions match TRBD1. This CDR3 is 16 amino acids long. J lost 5 bases, V lost 6 bases, and 10 bases had no gene match. In germline, CDR1 is MNHEY, CDR2 SMNVEV (reference sequence). The CDR3 DNA follows: TGTGCCAGCAGATCTGACAGGACAGGCGATAATTCACCCCTCCACTTT. This encodes CASRSDRTGDNSPLHF.

The chain carries TRBV11-2 and TRBJ2-2, with 13 positions matching TRBD2. The CDR3 consists of 19 residues. V was clipped by 4 bases and J by 6 bases; unmatched bases: 14. The germline CDR1 and CDR2 sequences are SGHAT and FQNNGV. The CDR3 loop reads CASSSNRTSGSRRAGELFF. CDR3 sequence (DNA): TGTGCCAGCAGCTCCAACCGGACTAGCGGGAGTCGGCGGGCCGGGGAGCTGTTTTTT.

The chain has TRBV4-2 and TRBJ1-3, with TRBD1 matching 7 bases. Germline CDR1 and CDR2: LGHNA and YNFKEQ. The CDR3 length is 15 residues. V was clipped by 4 bases and J by 0 bases; unmatched bases: 3. The CDR3 DNA is TGTGCCAGCAGCCCTCAGGGGGACTCTGGAAACACCATATATTTT. Amino acids: CASSPQGDSGNTIYF.

The chain joins TRBV7-2 to TRBJ2-7, with TRBD1 as a possible D gene (6 bases). This CDR3 comprises 15 residues. V dropped 3 bases and J dropped 3 bases, with 15 bases sitting between them. Germline lookup yields CDR1 SGHTA and CDR2 FQGNSA. The CDR3 DNA reads TGTGCCAGCAGCTTTGGTGGGCAGGGGTACTACGAGCAGTACTTC. It translates to CASSFGGQGYYEQYF. Complete variable domain (other parts from reference TRBV7-2 and TRBJ2-7): GAGVSQSPSNKVTEKGKDVELRCDPISGHTALYWYRQSLGQGLEFLIYFQGNSAPDKSGLPSDRFSAERTGGSVSTLTIQRTQQEDSAVYLCASSFGGQGYYEQYFGPGTRLTVT.